This record concerns one T cell receptor (beta chain) sequence. The target antigen is unknown. Repertoires were generated with immunoSEQ multiplex PCR, while TCRdb's copy carries only in-frame clones and drops some. The sample has roughly 60,000 clones, about 83% seen once. This record belongs to a study of OX40 agonist ivuxolimab in advanced cancers. Whole-study context: Ivuxolimab was delivered to patients intravenously every 2 weeks at doses spanning 0.01 to 10 mg/kg. Prior anti-PD-1, anti-PD-L1 or anti-CTLA-4 therapy was allowed; 40% had some. Patients assigned to dose escalation were diagnosed with hepatocellular carcinoma, melanoma, renal cell or head and neck cancer. Study results and caveats: Averaged across samples, CD8+ T cells carried more expanded clones than CD4+ did.

The length of the CDR3 is 16 residues. After removal of 3 bases from V and 1 base from J, the junction contained 5 bases not matched to a gene. Germline CDR1 and CDR2: WNHNN and SYGVQD (reference sequence). Sequenced here: CD4+ or CD8+ T cells sorted from blood, sampled in a trial of the OX40 agonist ivuxolimab. The origin of this receptor is an adult with an advanced solid tumor such as melanoma, head and neck, liver or kidney cancer. The V call is TRBV10-1, the J call TRBJ2-5, with 10 bases identical to TRBD2. CDR3 sequence (DNA): TGCGCCAGCAGTGAAACTAGCGGGGACGCCCAAGAGACCCAGTACTTC. This codes for CASSETSGDAQETQYF.